This T cell receptor (beta chain) was sequenced in a study of cytomegalovirus exposure and HLA in healthy donors (dated by TCRdb to about 2017). General notes on the study: An earlier analysis of fewer than 750 of the donors reported 276 Gb of sequence data and roughly 120 million unique TCR beta sequences obtained from about 180 million T cells. Approximately 310 gigabases of sequencing data and 75 million to 85 million unique TCR sequences made up an early release that covered 500 to 650 HLA-typed donors. Among the approximately 400 genotyped donors, roughly 80% belonged to the genetic ancestry cluster associated with self-reported Caucasian donors. The study aimed to test whether signatures of past pathogen exposure could be identified by cataloging public T cell receptors. The study used immunosequencing to profile the T cell repertoires of around 600 subjects and linked those repertoires to cytomegalovirus serostatus. Along with the approximately 700-subject first cohort, a separate validation cohort of over a hundred different subjects was used. To predict cytomegalovirus infection status, the study combined high-throughput TCR immunosequencing, statistical association of individual TCRs with disease status, and machine learning. In a later analysis, previously published TCR beta repertoires from 670 or so donors were re-analyzed and high-resolution HLA genotyping was added so that TCR occurrence patterns could be studied. Rather than using new phenotypic data, the later analysis identified candidate immune exposures from TCR beta sequences and from how often those sequences occurred across donors. An earlier analysis of 587 of the donors applied high-throughput TCR beta sequencing to assess whether each TCR beta V gene segment acted as functional or pseudogenic. Donor age, sex, ethnicity and CMV serostatus were compiled together with the repertoire data. A later genetic analysis took genome-wide SNP genotypes for about 65% of the 666 donors and used that subset as a discovery cohort. All discovery cohort repertoires had been generated using a single sequencing platform. HLA typing included class I and class II loci at four-digit resolution. Typing coverage varied by locus: roughly 629-640 donors for A, B, C, DRB1 and DQB1; some 520 for DQA1; about 590 for DPA1; more than 450 for DPB1. Roughly five DR-DQ haplotypes were handled as single units for association and clustering because linkage in the cohort was strong. Across some 400 genotyped donors of the cohort, an average of about 240,000 unique TCR beta nucleotide sequences per donor were sequenced, and approximately 17% of those sequences were non-productive. Study-wide conclusions, independent of this receptor: Most CMV-associated TCR beta chains appeared to be HLA-restricted in a later analysis, and the HLA associations seemed to be driven largely by CMV exposure. HLA typing was unavailable for some donors at each locus, so association tests used only the typed subset. In an earlier analysis of some 550 of the donors, most TCR beta V segments were observed in productive rearrangements about 87% or about 30% of the time, broadly matching IMGT annotations. An association between a missense DCLRE1C variant and V-gene and J-gene trimming of TCR beta chains was found in a later genetic analysis and replicated in an independent cohort. Only TCR beta chains were sequenced in this cohort, and the absence of alpha or paired-chain data limited detectable features. While some public TCRs were present in many individuals, most TCR sequences turned up only very rarely across donors. According to a later analysis, parvovirus B19, influenza, CMV and Epstein-Barr virus appeared linked to several top co-occurrence clusters. Specific HLA alleles were associated with some 15,000 TCR beta sequences at a false discovery rate of 0.05 in a later analysis. In a later analysis, HLA-associated TCR beta chains were found to be more clonally expanded and to have lower generation probabilities than equally common non-associated chains. A few of the identified cytomegalovirus-associated TCR beta chains were confirmed in vitro to be specific for cytomegalovirus antigens. Roughly uniform sequencing depth across donors was assumed in presence/absence analyses, although this assumption may not hold. Cytomegalovirus status was reported to be diagnosed by the classifier with high specificity and sensitivity in both the original and validation cohorts. According to the authors, the approach could potentially be generalized to other disease states and immunological phenotypes. When HLA alleles, especially DR and DQ, strongly co-occurred, attributing TCR associations to individual alleles was difficult. Correlated functional status among segregating V segments might be attributable to linkage disequilibrium, but an unknown experimental factor could not be ruled out. In a later analysis, the rate of TCR association differed among HLA loci, with DRB1 alleles having the most associated TCRs and HLA-C alleles having the fewest. The study listed 150 to 200 TCR beta chains as associated with cytomegalovirus. Compared with the roughly 700-donor mean, donors in an Asian-associated ancestry cluster had fewer N-insertions in productive TCRs, according to a later genetic analysis. A cluster of highly shared sequence variants was judged likely to be a technical artifact of the sequencing pipeline. The earlier analysis of around 600 of the donors excluded some 15 rarely observed V segments, including chromosome 9 orphons, because counts were too low. A further reported finding was that TCR beta sequences accurately predicted the HLA-A and HLA-B alleles for most subjects in the first cohort. Immune exposure information for the cohort was limited to CMV serostatus. The 87-base-pair reads could not distinguish some IMGT-functional V segments, including TRBV6-2 and TRBV6-3, so those segments were excluded.

As to this clone: What this receptor recognizes is not known. In the same sample, other DNA sequences code for this CDR3.

The cohort was made up of 500 to 800 healthy bone marrow donors. All cohort members were sampled while nominally healthy, although unrecorded immune exposures were likely present. The donor tested CMV seronegative and was one of the 352 seronegative cohort members. A peripheral blood sample was provided by each donor, and peripheral blood mononuclear cells were used for TCR beta sequencing. The Qiagen DNeasy Blood Extraction Kit was used to extract genomic DNA from the blood cell samples. Receptor libraries were prepared by the immunoSEQ multiplex PCR assay. The multiplex PCR relied on a mix of 60 forward primers for TCR Vbeta segments and 13 reverse primers for TCR Jbeta segments. A multiplex PCR assay on genomic DNA amplified the CDR3 region of rearranged TCR beta genes. Amplified TCR beta libraries were sequenced as 87-base-pair reads on the Illumina HiSeq System. Under the source paper's analysis protocol: Across the roughly 670 repertoires, a later analysis counted roughly 84 million unique TCR beta chains, roughly 11 million of which were shared by at least two donors. A nearest-neighbor algorithm error-corrected the raw reads and collapsed the reads into unique sequences, merging closely related sequences to remove PCR and sequencing errors. V, D and J gene segments were assigned by aligning CDR3 sequences to IMGT reference sequences. For a sequence to be retained, a match of at least six nucleotides was required to both a V gene segment and a J gene segment. A rearrangement was called productive if the CDR3 had no stop codons and remained in frame with V and J, and every other rearrangement was called non-productive. CDR3 was defined by IMGT convention, running from the second conserved V-encoded cysteine to the conserved J-encoded phenylalanine. The earlier analysis of more than 450 of the donors excluded sequences that lacked an unambiguous match to a single V gene segment. An earlier analysis of several hundred of the donors classified V segments as functional when productive rearrangements were above 56.7% and as segregating when the standard deviation between donors was above 5%. A statistical classification framework was built for diagnosing cytomegalovirus status from the catalog of TCR beta chain sequences. A later analysis assigned V and J genes by comparing TCR nucleotide sequences with IMGT/GENE-DB human TR gene sequences. The TCRdist pipeline was used in a later analysis to assign CDR3 sequences and most-parsimonious VDJ recombination scenarios. In a later analysis, each TCR beta chain was defined by its CDR3 amino acid sequence together with its V-gene family, and reads lacking a unique V-gene family were excluded. As a way to deal with suspected cross-contamination and a sequencing artifact, a later analysis dropped roughly 620 nucleotide sequences that were highly shared and had low generation probability. In a later analysis, a clonal expansion index for each public chain was calculated from normalized within-repertoire ranks of inferred template counts. Generation probabilities in a later analysis came from a VDJ recombination model fitted to out-of-frame rearrangements, and those results were checked against IGoR. Hypergeometric tests were used in a later analysis to score TCR-TCR, TCR-HLA and TCR-CMV co-occurrence, with a repertoire-size bias correction applied to the TCR pairs. To estimate false discovery rates, a later analysis permuted the HLA or CMV assignments 20 times. In a later analysis, co-occurring TCRs were grouped using DBSCAN, and TCRdist sequence similarity was added for clustering within HLA-allele-positive subsets. Repertoires with fewer than 30,000 or more than 120,000 public chains, plus five repertoires with anomalous nucleotide sharing, were excluded from co-occurrence clustering. TCRdb carries this immuneACCESS record with in-frame sequences only. Its versions omit some clonotypes, under half of them owing to an unresolved V gene in the studies checked, with the rest unexplained. The V and J calls and clone size were taken over from that table, and D and trimming were inferred from the DNA. The sample table includes some 200,000 clones. Clones ranked in the top ten supply about 6% of the sample.

Its CDR3 holds 14 amino acids, cysteine through phenylalanine. Of all the DNA, just the CDR3 is kept, 42 bases in frame from base 1. CDR1 is given as GTSNPN and CDR2 as SVGIG, both from the germline V gene (reference sequence). A distance of 12 bases separates the germline ends of V and J, which lose 0 bases and 4 bases respectively. The specimen sequenced was PBMCs. The clonotype comes from a man aged 25-45 years in good health and CMV-seronegative. The receptor chain draws on TRBV30 and TRBJ1-1; the D gene is not confidently resolved. The CDR3 protein is CAWSVWADGTEAFF. In nucleotides, the sequence is TGTGCCTGGAGTGTCTGGGCAGACGGCACTGAAGCTTTCTTT.